This TCR beta chain is from a study of blood T cell repertoires in COVID-19. Study details: Acute-phase and convalescent COVID-19 samples originated in the United States, Italy and Spain. PBMCs, B-cell-depleted T cells, or T cells provided the cDNA or gDNA that made up the material.

This clone has only one observation. Original analysis: Amplification of reference gene primers was used by the study to estimate nucleated cell counts. Clones were sequenced by immunoSEQ multiplex PCR, and TCRdb holds only the in-frame ones, with some missing. V and J calls and clone size come straight from that table; D and trimming were deduced from the DNA. The sample carries tens of thousands of clones, around 88% recorded once. The TCR was taken from a man in his fifties or sixties with acute or convalescent COVID-19. The sample was peripheral blood.

The CDR3 nucleotides are TGTGCCACCAGTGATCCGTATACGGGACAGGGGGCCGCCGGGGAGCTGTTTTTT. This translates into CATSDPYTGQGAAGELFF. The chain links TRBV24-1 to TRBJ2-2, with 12 nucleotides matching TRBD1. The germline CDR1 and CDR2 sequences are KGHDR and SFDVKD. V shed 3 bases and J 6 bases; nucleotides not matched to a gene: 10. This CDR3 region has 18 residues.